This T cell receptor (beta chain) comes out of a study of T cells in Graves' hyperthyroidism and ophthalmopathy. Whole-study results and caveats: Blood also contained most expanded thyroid clonotypes above 0.001.

Amplified regions were TCR beta CDR3 sequences from RNA transcripts. A set of HTBI primers served as the primers for a first-round RT-PCR of the TCR CDR3. MiXCR, run by TCRdb on the multiplex PCR reads, gives a single entry per CDR3 protein. The sample has roughly 700,000 distinct CDR3 sequences; 15% to 20% are singletons. The hyperthyroidism was newly diagnosed and had lasted under 2 months; the patients were aged 18 to 65. The V gene end was trimmed by 4 bases and the J gene end by 11 bases; junction bases not matched to a gene: 8. CDR3 length: 14 amino acids. Germline V gene sequence: CDR1 MNHEY, CDR2 SMNVEV (reference sequence). This clonotype appeared many times. Its antigen is not known.

The sequence was obtained from a man aged 45-60 years with Graves' hyperthyroidism. The rearrangement uses TRBV27 and TRBJ1-6; 7 nucleotides match TRBD1. What was sequenced was blood. The CDR3 loop is CASSSPGTEAPLHF. The CDR3 bases are TGTGCCAGCAGTTCCCCCGGGACAGAAGCACCCCTCCACTTT.